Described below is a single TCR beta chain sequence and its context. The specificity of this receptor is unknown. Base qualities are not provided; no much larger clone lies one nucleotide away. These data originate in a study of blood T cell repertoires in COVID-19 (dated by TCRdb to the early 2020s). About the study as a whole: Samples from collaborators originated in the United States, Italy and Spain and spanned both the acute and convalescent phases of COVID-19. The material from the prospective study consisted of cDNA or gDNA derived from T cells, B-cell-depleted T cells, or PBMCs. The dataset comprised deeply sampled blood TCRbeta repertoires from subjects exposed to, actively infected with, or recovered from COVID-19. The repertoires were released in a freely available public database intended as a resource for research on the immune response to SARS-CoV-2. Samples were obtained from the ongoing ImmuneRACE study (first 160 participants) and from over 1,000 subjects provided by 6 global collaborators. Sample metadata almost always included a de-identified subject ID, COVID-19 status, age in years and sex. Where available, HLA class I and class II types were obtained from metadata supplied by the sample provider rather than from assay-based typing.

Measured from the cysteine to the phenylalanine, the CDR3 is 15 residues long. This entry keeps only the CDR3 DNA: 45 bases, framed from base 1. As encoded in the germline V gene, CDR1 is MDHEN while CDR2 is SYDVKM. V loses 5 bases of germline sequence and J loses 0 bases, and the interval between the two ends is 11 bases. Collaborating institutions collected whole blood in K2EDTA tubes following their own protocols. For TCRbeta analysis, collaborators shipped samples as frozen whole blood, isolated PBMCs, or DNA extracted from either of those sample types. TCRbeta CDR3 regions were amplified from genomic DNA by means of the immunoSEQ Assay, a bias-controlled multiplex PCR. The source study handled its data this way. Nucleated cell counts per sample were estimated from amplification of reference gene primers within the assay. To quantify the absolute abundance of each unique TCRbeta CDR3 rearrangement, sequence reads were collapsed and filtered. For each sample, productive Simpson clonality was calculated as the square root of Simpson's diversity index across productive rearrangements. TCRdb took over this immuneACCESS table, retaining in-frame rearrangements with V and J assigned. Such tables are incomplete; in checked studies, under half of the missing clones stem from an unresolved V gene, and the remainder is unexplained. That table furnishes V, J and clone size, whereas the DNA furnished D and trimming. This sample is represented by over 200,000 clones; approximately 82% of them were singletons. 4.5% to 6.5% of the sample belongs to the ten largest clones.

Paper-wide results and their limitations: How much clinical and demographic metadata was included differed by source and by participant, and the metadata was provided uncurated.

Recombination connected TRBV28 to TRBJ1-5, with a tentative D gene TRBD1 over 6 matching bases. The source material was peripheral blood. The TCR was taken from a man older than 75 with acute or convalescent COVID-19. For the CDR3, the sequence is CASSAGGASNQPQHF. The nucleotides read TGTGCCAGCAGTGCGGGGGGCGCTAGCAATCAGCCCCAGCATTTT.